This T cell receptor (beta chain) was documented in a study of shared clonotypes between healthy human individuals. Study background: Three plates each covered CD4 naive and memory; CD8 naive two, CD8 memory one. Regarding the study as a whole: Generation probability values for non-shared clonotypes were lower than those for clonotypes shared by all four donors.

Data came from immunoSEQ multiplex PCR; TCRdb stores just in-frame clones and leaves some out. The sample yields over a million clones, around 74% seen once. Notes on this clone: The antigen remains undetermined.

Specimen: memory CD4+ T cells sorted from blood. Subset described: CD45RA-negative fraction. The TCR originated in a man in his late teens or twenties in good health.

The CDR3 nucleotides read TGCGCCAGCAGCTTGGGGAGGCCCAGCGCGATGGATGAAAAACTGTTTTTT. Its protein product is CASSLGRPSAMDEKLFF. The chain is built from TRBV5-1 and TRBJ1-4; D remains unclear. Trimming shortened V by 0 bases and J by 6 bases, and 18 bases separated the two germline ends. The CDR3 has 17 residues. Germline V gene lookup returns CDR1 SGHRS and CDR2 YFSETQ.